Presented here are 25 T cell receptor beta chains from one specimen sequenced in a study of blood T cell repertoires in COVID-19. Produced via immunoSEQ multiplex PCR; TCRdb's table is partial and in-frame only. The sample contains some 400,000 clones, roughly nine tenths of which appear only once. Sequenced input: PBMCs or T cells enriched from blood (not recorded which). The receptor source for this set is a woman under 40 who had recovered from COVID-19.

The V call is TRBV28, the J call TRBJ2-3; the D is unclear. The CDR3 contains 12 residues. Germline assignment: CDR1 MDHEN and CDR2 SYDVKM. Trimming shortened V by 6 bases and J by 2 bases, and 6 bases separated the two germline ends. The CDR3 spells CASRRATDTQYF. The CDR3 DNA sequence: TGTGCCAGCAGGAGAGCCACAGATACGCAGTATTTT.

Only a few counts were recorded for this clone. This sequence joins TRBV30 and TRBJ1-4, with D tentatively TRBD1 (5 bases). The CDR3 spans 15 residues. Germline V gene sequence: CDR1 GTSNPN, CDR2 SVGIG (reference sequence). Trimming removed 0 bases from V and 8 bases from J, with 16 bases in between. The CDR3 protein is CAWSVQVAGPEKLFF. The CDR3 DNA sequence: TGTGCCTGGAGTGTACAGGTGGCAGGGCCCGAAAAACTGTTTTTT.

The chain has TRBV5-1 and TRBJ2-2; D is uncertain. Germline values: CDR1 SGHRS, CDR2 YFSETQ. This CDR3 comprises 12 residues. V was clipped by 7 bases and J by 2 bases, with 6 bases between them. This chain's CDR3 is CASLHNTGELFF. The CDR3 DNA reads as TGCGCCAGCTTACACAACACCGGGGAGCTGTTTTTT.

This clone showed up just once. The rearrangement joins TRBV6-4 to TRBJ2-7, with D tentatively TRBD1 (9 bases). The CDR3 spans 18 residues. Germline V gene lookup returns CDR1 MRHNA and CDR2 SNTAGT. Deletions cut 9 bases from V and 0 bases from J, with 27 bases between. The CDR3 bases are TGTGCCAGGGGGGACAGGGCCCGGACTAGCCCCAGCTCCTACGAGCAGTACTTC. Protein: CARGDRARTSPSSYEQYF.

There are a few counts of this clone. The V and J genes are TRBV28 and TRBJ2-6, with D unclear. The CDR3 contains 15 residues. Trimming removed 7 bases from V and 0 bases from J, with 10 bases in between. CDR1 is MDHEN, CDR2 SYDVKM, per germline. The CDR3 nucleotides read TGTGCCAGCATCCCGAGCAACTCTGGGGCCAACGTCCTGACTTTC. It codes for CASIPSNSGANVLTF.

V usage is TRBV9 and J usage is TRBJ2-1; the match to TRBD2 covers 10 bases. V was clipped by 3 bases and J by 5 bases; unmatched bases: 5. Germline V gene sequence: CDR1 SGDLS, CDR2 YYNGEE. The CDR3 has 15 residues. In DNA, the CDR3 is TGTGCCAGCAGCGCGGGACTAGCGCGCGACAATGAGCAGTTCTTC. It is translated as CASSAGLARDNEQFF. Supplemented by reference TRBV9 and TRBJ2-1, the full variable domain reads DSGVTQTPKHLITATGQRVTLRCSPRSGDLSVYWYQQSLDQGLQFLIQYYNGEERAKGNILERFSAQQFPDLHSELNLSSLELGDSALYFCASSAGLARDNEQFFGPGTRLTVL.

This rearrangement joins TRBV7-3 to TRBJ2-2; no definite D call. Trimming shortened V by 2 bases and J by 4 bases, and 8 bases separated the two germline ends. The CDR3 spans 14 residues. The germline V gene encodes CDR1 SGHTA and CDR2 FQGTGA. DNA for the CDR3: TGTGCCAGCAGCTTATCCAGAACCACCGGGGAGCTGTTTTTT. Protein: CASSLSRTTGELFF.

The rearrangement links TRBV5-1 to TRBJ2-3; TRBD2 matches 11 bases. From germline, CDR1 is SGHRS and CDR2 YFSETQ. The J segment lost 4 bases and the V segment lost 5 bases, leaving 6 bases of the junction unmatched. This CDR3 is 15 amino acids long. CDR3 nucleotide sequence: TGCGCCAGCAGAGACGGACTAGCGGGTGCAGATACGCAGTATTTT. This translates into CASRDGLAGADTQYF.

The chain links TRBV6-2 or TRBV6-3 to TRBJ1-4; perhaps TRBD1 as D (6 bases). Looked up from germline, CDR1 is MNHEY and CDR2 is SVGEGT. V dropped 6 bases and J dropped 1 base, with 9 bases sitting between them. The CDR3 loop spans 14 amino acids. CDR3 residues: CASSLTGTNEKLFF. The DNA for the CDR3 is TGTGCCAGCAGCTTGACAGGAACTAATGAAAAACTGTTTTTT.

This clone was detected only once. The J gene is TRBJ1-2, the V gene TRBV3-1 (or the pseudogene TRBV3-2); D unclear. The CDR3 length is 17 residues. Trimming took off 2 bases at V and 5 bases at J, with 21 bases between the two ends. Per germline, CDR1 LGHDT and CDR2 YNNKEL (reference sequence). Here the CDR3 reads CASSQLSGGLSGYGYTF. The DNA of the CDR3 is TGTGCCAGCAGCCAACTATCAGGAGGGCTATCCGGGTATGGCTACACCTTC.

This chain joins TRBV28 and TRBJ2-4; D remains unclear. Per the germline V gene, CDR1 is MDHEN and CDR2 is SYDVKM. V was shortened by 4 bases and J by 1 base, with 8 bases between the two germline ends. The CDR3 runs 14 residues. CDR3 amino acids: CASSSVQAKNIQYF. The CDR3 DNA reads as TGTGCCAGCAGTTCGGTACAGGCCAAAAACATTCAGTACTTC. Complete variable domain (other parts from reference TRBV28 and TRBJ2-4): DVKVTQSSRYLVKRTGEKVFLECVQDMDHENMFWYRQDPGLGLRLIYFSYDVKMKEKGDIPEGYSVSREKKERFSLILESASTNQTSMYLCASSSVQAKNIQYFGAGTRLSVL.

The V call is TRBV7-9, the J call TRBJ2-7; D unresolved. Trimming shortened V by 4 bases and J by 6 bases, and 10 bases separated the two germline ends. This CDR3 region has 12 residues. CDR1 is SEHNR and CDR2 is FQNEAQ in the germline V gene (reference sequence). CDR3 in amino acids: CASSSSEAEQYF. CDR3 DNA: TGTGCCAGCAGCTCGTCCGAAGCCGAGCAGTACTTC.

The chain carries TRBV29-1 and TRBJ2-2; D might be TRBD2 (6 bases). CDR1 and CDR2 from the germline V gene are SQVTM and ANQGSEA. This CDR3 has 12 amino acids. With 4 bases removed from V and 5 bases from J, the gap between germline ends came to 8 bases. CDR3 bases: TGCAGCGTTGGTGGGGGGACCGGGGAGCTGTTTTTT. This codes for CSVGGGTGELFF.

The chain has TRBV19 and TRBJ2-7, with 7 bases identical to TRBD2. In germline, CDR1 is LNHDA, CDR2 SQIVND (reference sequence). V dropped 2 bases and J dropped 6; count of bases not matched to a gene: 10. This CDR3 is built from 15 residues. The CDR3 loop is CASSIFERGPSEQYF. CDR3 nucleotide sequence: TGTGCCAGTAGTATATTTGAGCGGGGCCCCTCCGAGCAGTACTTC.

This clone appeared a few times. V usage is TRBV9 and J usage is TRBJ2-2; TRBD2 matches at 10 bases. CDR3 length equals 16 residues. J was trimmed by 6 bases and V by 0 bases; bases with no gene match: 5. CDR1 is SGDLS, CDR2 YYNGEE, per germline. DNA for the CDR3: TGTGCCAGCAGCGTAGAGGGGACTAGCGCCTCCGGGGAGCTGTTTTTT. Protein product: CASSVEGTSASGELFF.

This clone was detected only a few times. Here the CDR3 reads CATRPSGMGRGNTGELFF. In DNA, the CDR3 is TGTGCCACTCGGCCCAGCGGGATGGGGCGAGGGAACACCGGGGAGCTGTTTTTT. The rearrangement uses TRBV10-3 and TRBJ2-2; 7 positions match TRBD2. V lost 10 bases and J lost 1; bases outside the gene matches: 18. The germline V gene has CDR1 ENHRY and CDR2 SYGVKD. This CDR3 has 18 amino acids.

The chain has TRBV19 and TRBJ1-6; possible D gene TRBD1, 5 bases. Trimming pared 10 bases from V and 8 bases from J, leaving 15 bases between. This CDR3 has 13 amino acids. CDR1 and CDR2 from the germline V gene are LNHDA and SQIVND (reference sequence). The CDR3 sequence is CATLARVDSPLHF. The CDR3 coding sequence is TGTGCCACCCTGGCCAGGGTCGATTCACCCCTCCACTTT.

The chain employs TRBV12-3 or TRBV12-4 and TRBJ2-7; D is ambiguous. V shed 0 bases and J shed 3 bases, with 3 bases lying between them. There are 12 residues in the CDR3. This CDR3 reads CASSLARYEQYF. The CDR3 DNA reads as TGTGCCAGCAGTTTAGCGCGCTACGAGCAGTACTTC.

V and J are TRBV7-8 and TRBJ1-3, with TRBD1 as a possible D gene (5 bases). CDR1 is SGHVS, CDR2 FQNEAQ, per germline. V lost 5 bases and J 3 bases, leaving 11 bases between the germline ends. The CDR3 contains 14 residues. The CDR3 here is CASSPDRLGNTIYF. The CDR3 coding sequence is TGTGCCAGCAGCCCCGACAGACTTGGAAACACCATATATTTT.

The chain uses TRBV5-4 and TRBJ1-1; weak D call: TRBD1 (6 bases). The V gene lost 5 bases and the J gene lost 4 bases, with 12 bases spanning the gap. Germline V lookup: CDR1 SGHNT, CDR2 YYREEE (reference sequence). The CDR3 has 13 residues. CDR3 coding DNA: TGTGCCAGCAGTTCTGACAGGTTCACTGAAGCTTTCTTT. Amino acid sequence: CASSSDRFTEAFF.

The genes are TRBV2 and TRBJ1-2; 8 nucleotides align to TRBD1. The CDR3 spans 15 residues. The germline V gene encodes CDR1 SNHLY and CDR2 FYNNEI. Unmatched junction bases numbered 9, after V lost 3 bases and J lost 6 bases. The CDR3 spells CASSDFSGTGDGYTF. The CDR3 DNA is TGTGCCAGCAGTGACTTTTCCGGGACAGGCGATGGCTACACCTTC.

The CDR3 protein is CASSVLRGPTGNTEAFF. CDR3 in DNA: TGTGCCAGCAGTGTCCTCCGTGGCCCCACGGGGAACACTGAAGCTTTCTTT. V gene TRBV25-1 combines with J gene TRBJ1-1; D is unresolved. Germline V lookup: CDR1 MGHDK, CDR2 SYGVNS. V dropped 4 bases and J dropped 1 base, with 19 bases sitting between them. The CDR3 contains 17 residues.

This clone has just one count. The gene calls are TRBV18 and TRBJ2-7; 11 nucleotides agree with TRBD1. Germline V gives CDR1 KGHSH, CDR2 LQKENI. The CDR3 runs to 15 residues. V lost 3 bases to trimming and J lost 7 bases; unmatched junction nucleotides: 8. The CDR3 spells CASSPTGTGGSEQYF. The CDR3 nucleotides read TGTGCCAGCTCACCTACCGGGACAGGGGGTAGTGAGCAGTACTTC.

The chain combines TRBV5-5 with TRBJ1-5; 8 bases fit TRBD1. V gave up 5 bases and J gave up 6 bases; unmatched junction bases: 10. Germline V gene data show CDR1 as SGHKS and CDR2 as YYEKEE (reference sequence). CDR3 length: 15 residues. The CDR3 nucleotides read TGTGCCAGCAGTTCAGGACAGGGTTTGGGTCAGCCCCAGCATTTT. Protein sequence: CASSSGQGLGQPQHF.

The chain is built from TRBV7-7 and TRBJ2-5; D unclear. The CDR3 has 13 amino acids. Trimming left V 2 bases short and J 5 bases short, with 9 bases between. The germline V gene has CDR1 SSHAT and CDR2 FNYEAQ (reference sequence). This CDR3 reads CASSLRIGETQYF. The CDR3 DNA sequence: TGTGCCAGCAGCTTAAGGATCGGGGAGACCCAGTACTTC.